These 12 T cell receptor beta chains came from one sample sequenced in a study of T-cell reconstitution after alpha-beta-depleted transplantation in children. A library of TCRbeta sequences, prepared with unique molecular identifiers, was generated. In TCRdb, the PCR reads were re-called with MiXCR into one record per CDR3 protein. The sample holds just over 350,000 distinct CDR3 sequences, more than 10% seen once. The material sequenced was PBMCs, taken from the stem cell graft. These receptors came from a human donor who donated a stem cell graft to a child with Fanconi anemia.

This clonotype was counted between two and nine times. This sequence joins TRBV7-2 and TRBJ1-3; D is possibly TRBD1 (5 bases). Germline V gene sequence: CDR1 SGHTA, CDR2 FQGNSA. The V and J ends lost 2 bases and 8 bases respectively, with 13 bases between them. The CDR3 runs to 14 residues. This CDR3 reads CASSLRGVEDTIYF. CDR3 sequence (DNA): TGTGCCAGCAGCTTACGGGGCGTTGAGGACACCATATATTTT.

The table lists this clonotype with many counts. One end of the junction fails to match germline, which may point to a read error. The CDR3 DNA reads as TGCGCCAGCAGCACGAATTACAATGAGCAGTTCTTC. Its protein is CASSTNYNEQFF. V is TRBV6-2 or TRBV6-3 and J is TRBJ2-1; D gene unclear. CDR3 length equals 12 residues. Per the germline V gene, CDR1 is MNHEY and CDR2 is SVGEGT.

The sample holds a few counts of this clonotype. The CDR3 DNA reads TGTGCCAGCATGAATGCGGGGAGCACAGATACGCAGTATTTT. It codes for CASMNAGSTDTQYF. This chain connects TRBV28 to TRBJ2-3; TRBD2 is a possible D gene (6 bases). The CDR3 covers 14 residues. Deletions cut 7 bases from V and 0 bases from J, with 11 bases between. Germline values: CDR1 MDHEN, CDR2 SYDVKM.

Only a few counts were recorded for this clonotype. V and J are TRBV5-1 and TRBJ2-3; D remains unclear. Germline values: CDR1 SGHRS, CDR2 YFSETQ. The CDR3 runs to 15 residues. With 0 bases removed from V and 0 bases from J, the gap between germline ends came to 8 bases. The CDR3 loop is CASSLAAASTDTQYF. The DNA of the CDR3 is TGCGCCAGCAGCTTGGCGGCAGCGAGCACAGATACGCAGTATTTT.

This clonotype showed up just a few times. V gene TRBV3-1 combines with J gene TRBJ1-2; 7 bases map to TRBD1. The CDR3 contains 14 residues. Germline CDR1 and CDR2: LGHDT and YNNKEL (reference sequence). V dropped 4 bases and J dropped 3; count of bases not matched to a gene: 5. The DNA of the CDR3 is TGTGCCAGCAGCCTCTGGGACAGATACTATGGCTACACCTTC. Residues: CASSLWDRYYGYTF.

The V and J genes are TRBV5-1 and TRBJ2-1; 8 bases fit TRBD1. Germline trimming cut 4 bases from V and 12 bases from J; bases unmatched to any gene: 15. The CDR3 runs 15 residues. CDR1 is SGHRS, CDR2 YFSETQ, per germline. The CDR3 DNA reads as TGCGCCAGCAGCCCGGGACAGGATTACCTCGAGGGGCAGTTCTTC. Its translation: CASSPGQDYLEGQFF.

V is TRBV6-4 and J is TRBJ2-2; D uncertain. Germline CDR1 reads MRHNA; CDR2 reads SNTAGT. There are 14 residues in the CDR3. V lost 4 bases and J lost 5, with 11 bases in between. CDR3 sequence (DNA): TGTGCCAGCAGTGTCGGGTCCCTTACCGGGGAGCTGTTTTTT. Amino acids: CASSVGSLTGELFF.

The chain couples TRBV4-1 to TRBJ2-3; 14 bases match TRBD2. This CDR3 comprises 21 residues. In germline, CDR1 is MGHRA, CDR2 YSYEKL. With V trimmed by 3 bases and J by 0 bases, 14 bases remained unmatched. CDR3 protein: CASSQTRTSGGTDASTDTQYF. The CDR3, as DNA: TGCGCCAGCAGCCAGACGAGGACTAGCGGGGGGACCGACGCTAGCACAGATACGCAGTATTTT.

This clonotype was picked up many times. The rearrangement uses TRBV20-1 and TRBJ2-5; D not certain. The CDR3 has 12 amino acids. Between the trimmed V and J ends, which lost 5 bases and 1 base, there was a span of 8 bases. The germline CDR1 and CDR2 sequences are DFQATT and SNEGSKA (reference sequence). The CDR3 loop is CSALISQETQYF. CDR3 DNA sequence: TGCAGTGCTTTAATCAGCCAAGAGACCCAGTACTTC.

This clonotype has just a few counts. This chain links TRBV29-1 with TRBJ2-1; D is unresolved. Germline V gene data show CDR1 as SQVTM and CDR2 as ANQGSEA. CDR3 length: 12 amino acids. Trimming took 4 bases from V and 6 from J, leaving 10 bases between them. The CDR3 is CSVAPGINEQFF. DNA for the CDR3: TGCAGCGTTGCCCCCGGTATCAATGAGCAGTTCTTC.

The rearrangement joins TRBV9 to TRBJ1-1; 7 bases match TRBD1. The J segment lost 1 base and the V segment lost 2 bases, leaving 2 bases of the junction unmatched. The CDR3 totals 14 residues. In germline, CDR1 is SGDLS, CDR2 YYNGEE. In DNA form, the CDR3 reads TGTGCCAGCAGCGTCGGACAGGCGAACACTGAAGCTTTCTTT. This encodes CASSVGQANTEAFF.

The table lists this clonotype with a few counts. DNA of the CDR3: TGCGCCAGCGGACGACAGGGGGCCTCTGAAGCTTTCTTT. It yields the protein CASGRQGASEAFF. This sequence joins TRBV10-2 and TRBJ1-1; 10 nucleotides align to TRBD1. Losses at the gene ends were 8 bases for V and 6 bases for J; bases not matched to a gene: 6. This CDR3 contains 13 residues. The V gene's germline CDR1 is WSHSY and CDR2 SAAADI.